The T cell receptor (beta chain) described here comes from a study of T cells after yellow fever vaccination (dated by TCRdb to the late 2010s). Background on the whole study: Memory subsets (EM, EMRA, CM and Tscm) were sorted on a BD FACS Aria III using CD3, CD45RA, CCR7 and CD95 staining. Bulk TCR alpha and beta repertoires were sequenced longitudinally to track T-cell clones before and after primary and booster YFV17D yellow fever vaccination. Libraries from fractions with low cell numbers were prepared with the SMART-Seq v4 Ultra Low Input RNA kit. Two healthy male donors made up the cohort, one aged 18 to 29 years and the other aged 30 to 40 years. Bulk PBMC replicates and cell subsets were isolated from blood drawn at multiple timepoints before and after both primary and secondary immunization. Memory subsets were sorted on days 0, 15 and 45 and at 18 months following primary vaccination, and on days 0, 15 and 45 following the 30-year booster. General conclusions and limits of the study: On day 0, almost all vaccine-responding clonotypes were found to be below detection in the sorted memory subsets. A small share of clonotypes was detected in both CD4 and CD8 compartments, with the overlap likely arising from convergent recombination. The study included only two donors, which limits how far the findings can be generalized. Compared with the primary T-cell response, the secondary T-cell response was faster but weaker, reaching its peak on day 5 rather than on day 15. Most clones expanded after primary vaccination were re-detected after the booster (almost 98% of CD4 and approximately 88% of CD8), suggesting broad memory maintenance. Computational filtering was required because FACS-sorted repertoires could contain abundant contaminating clonotypes from the bulk population.

From the cysteine through the phenylalanine, the CDR3 covers 14 amino acids. Here the CDR3 DNA is all that survives: 42 bases in frame from base 1. Sequences MGHRA (CDR1) and YSYEKL (CDR2) are obtained from the germline V gene. A distance of 10 bases separates the germline ends of V and J, which lose 0 bases and 5 bases respectively. Reads for this sample came from an Illumina NovaSeq 6000. TCR cDNA was synthesized by 5'RACE template switching, which introduced a universal primer site and unique molecular identifiers. Priming of cDNA synthesis was performed from both the TCR alpha and TCR beta constant segments. Library amplification involved two PCR steps, and the second step added sample barcodes and sequencing adapters. Sequencing of the libraries was done on either Illumina HiSeq 2500 (2x100 bp) or NovaSeq (2x150 bp). Per the original workflow: MIGEC handled demultiplexing of reads and collapsing into UMI consensus sequences, while MiXCR performed V(D)J alignment. Vaccine-responding clonotypes were defined with edgeR using replicate PBMC samples, requiring FDR below 0.01 and a log2 fold change above 5 up to day 15. Each bulk clonotype was labeled CD4 or CD8 based on which sequenced repertoire, CD4 or CD8, contained the clonotype at higher abundance. To estimate how each clone was distributed across memory phenotypes, clonotype frequencies in memory subsets were weighted by FACS-sorted cell numbers. Clones were called with MiXCR by TCRdb after fastp trimmed the public reads at Q25, and only in-frame beta chains were retained. When rows share a CDR3 protein, they turn into one entry using the most common DNA and genes. These V and J calls rely on TCRdb rather than the paper's analysis. The sample table records roughly 56,000 distinct CDR3 sequences; about 5.6% of these occur just once. The ten top clones hold about 28% of the sample.

The treatment or condition label, as the study defines it: live attenuated yellow fever vaccine strain. A standard Ficoll-Paque protocol was used to isolate PBMCs from peripheral blood. RNA from sorted memory subsets was extracted with the RNeasy Micro Kit. This clonotype was counted ten times or more. Base quality data are lacking; no much larger clone is found one base away. The TCR comes from a man younger than 35 who received the YFV17D yellow fever vaccine. The receptor chain draws on TRBV4-1 and TRBJ1-1; TRBD1 is perhaps the D gene, given 5 matching bases. The source material was PBMCs, either bulk or a sorted T-cell subset (CD4+, CD8+, memory, or dextramer-sorted; not recorded which), sampled on the day of the yellow fever booster vaccination. The nucleotides read TGCGCCAGCAGCCAAGATCAGGGTTGGACTGAAGCTTTCTTT. Protein translation: CASSQDQGWTEAFF.